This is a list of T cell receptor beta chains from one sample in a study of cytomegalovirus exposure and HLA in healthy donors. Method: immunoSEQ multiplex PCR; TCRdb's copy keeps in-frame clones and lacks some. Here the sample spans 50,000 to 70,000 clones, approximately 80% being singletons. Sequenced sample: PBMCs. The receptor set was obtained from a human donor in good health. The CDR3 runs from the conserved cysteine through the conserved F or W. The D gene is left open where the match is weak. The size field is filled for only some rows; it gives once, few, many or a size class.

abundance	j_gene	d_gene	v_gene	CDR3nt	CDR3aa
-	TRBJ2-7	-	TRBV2	TGTGCCAGCCGGGTCGACAGAGTACCCTACGAGCAGTACTTC	CASRVDRVPYEQYF
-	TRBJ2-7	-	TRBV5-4	TGTGCCAGCAGCTTGGATATCTACGAGCAGTACTTC	CASSLDIYEQYF
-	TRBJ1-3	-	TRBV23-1	TGCGCCAGCAGTCAATCGTGTTACCTGGAGTCCGGAAACACCATATATTTT	CASSQSCYLESGNTIYF
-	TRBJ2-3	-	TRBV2	TGTGCCAGCCTGGACACTAGCACAGATACGCAGTATTTT	CASLDTSTDTQYF
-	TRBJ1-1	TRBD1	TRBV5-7	TGTGCCGGCAGCTTCCGGGACAGGGGTCTCGCGAGGGCTGAAGCTTTCTTT	CAGSFRDRGLARAEAFF
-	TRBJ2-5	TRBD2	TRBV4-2	TGTGCCAGCAGCCAGCCAGCGGGGGGCCAAGAGACCCAGTACTTC	CASSQPAGGQETQYF
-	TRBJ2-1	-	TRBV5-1	TGCGCCAGCAGCGAGGGGGGGGCCAGTTTCAATGAGCAGTTCTTC	CASSEGGASFNEQFF
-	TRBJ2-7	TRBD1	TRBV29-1	TGCAGCGTTGAGACGGACAGGGCTTCCTACGAGCAGTACTTC	CSVETDRASYEQYF
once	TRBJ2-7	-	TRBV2	TGTGCCAGCAGTGAAGGTTGGGACTTCTCGTCCTACGAGCAGTACTTC	CASSEGWDFSSYEQYF
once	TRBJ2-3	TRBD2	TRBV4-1	TGCGCCAGCAGCCTTACCGGGACTAGGCACACAGATACGCAGTATTTT	CASSLTGTRHTDTQYF
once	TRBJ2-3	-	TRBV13	TGTGCCAGCAGCTATGGGCTAGATACGCAGTATTTT	CASSYGLDTQYF